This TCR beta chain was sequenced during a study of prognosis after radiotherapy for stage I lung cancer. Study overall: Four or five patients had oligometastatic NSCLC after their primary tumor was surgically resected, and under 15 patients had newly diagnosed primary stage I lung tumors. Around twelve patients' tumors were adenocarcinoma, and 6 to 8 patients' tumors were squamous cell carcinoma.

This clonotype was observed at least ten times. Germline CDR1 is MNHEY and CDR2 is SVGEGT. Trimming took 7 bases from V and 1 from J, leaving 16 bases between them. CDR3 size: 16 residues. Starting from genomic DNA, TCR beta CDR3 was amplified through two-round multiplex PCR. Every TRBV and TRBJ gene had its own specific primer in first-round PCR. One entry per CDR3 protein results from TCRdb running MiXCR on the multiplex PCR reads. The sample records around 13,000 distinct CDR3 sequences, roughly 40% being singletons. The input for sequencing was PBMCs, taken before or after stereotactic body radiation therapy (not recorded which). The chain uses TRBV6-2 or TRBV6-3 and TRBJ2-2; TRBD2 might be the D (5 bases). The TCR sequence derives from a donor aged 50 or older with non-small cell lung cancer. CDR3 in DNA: TGTGCCAGCAATATATTTTCGAGCGGGAACACCGGGGAGCTGTTTTTT. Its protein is CASNIFSSGNTGELFF.